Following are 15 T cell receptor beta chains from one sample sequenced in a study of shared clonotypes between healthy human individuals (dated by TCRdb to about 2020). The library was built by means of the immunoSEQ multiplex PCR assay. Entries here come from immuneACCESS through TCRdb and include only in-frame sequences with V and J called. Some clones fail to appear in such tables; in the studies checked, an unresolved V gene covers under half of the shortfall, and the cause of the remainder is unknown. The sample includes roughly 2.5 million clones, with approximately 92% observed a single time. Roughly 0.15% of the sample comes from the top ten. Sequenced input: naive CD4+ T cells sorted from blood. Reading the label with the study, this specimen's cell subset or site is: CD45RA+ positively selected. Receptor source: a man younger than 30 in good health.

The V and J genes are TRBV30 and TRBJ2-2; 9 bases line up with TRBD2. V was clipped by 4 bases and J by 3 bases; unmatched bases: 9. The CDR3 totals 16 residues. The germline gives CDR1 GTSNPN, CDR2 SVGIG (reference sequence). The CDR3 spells CAWTLGGGADTGELFF. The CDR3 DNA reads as TGTGCCTGGACCCTCGGCGGGGGGGCCGACACCGGGGAGCTGTTTTTT.

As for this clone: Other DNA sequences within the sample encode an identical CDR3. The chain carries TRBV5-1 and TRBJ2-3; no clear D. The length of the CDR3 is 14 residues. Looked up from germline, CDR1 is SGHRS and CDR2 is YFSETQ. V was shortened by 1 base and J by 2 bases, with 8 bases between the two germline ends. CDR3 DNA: TGCGCCAGCAGCTTGACCGGCTCCACAGATACGCAGTATTTT. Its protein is CASSLTGSTDTQYF.

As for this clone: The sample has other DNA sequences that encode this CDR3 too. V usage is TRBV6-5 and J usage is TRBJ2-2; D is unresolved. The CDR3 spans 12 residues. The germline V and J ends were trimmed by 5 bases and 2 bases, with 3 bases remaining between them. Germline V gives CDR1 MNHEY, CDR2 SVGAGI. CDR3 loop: CASSQNTGELFF. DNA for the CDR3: TGTGCCAGCAGTCAAAACACCGGGGAGCTGTTTTTT.

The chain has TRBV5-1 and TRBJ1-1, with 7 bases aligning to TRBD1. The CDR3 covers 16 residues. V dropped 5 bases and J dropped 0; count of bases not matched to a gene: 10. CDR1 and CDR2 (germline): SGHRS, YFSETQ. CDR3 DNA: TGCGCCAGCAGTACGGGACAGTTTTTAATGAACACTGAAGCTTTCTTT. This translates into CASSTGQFLMNTEAFF.

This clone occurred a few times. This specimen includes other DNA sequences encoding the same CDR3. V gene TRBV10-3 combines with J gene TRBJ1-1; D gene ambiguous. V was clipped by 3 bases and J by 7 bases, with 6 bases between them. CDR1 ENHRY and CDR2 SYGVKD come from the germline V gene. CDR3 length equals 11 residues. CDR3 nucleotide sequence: TGTGCCATCAGTGAATTAGGTGAAGCTTTCTTT. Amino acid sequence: CAISELGEAFF.

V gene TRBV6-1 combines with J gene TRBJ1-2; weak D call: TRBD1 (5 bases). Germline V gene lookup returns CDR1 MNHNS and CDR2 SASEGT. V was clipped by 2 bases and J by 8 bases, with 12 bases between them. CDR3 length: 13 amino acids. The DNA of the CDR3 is TGTGCCAGCAGTGAAATGTCAGGGTTCGGCTACACCTTC. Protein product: CASSEMSGFGYTF.

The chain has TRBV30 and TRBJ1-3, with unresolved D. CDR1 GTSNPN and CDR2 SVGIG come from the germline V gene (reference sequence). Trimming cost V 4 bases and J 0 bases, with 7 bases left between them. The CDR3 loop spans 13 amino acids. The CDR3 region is CAWNGDSGNTIYF. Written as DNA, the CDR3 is TGTGCCTGGAATGGAGACTCTGGAAACACCATATATTTT.

The chain's CDR3 is CASSIQGGASGNQPQHF. The DNA of the CDR3 is TGTGCCAGTAGTATACAGGGGGGGGCATCTGGCAATCAGCCCCAGCATTTT. The chain recombines TRBV19 with TRBJ1-5, with TRBD1 identical over 7 bases. V lost 2 bases to trimming and J lost 2 bases; unmatched junction nucleotides: 9. CDR1 and CDR2 from the germline V gene are LNHDA and SQIVND (reference sequence). This CDR3 has 17 residues.

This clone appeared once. CDR3 sequence reads: CASSFIGRDEKLFF. The DNA of the CDR3 is TGTGCCAGCAGTTTCATAGGGCGGGATGAAAAACTGTTTTTT. The chain uses TRBV28 and TRBJ1-4; D not resolved. This CDR3 spans 14 amino acids. CDR1 is MDHEN and CDR2 is SYDVKM in the germline V gene. V dropped 3 bases and J dropped 6 bases, with 11 bases sitting between them.

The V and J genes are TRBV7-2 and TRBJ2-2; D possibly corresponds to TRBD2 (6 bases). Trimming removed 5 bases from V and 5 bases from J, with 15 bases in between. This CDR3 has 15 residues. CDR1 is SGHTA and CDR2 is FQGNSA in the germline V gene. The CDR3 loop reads CASSRLVLGTGELFF. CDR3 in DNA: TGTGCCAGCAGCCGACTAGTTCTGGGAACCGGGGAGCTGTTTTTT.

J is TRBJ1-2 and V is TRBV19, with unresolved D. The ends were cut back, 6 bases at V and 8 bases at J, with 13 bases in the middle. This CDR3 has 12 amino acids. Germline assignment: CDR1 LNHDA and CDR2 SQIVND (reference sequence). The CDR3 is CASSPSGGGYTF. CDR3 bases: TGTGCCAGTAGCCCGTCGGGTGGAGGCTACACCTTC.

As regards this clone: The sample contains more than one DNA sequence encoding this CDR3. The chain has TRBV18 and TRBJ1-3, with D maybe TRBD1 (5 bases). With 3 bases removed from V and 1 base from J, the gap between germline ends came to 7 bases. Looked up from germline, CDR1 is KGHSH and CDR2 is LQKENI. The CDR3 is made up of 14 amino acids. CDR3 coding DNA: TGTGCCAGCTCACCCCAGGGTTCTGGAAACACCATATATTTT. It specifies CASSPQGSGNTIYF.

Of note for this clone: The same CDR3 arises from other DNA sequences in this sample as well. The CDR3 DNA is TGTGCCTGGAGGGGCAGTTCCAATCAGCCCCAGCATTTT. Its translation: CAWRGSSNQPQHF. The chain employs TRBV30 and TRBJ1-5; D uncertain. The CDR3 contains 13 residues. The V gene lost 3 bases and the J gene lost 3 bases, with 9 bases spanning the gap. In germline, CDR1 is GTSNPN, CDR2 SVGIG (reference sequence).

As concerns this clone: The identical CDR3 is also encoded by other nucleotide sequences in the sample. CDR3 in DNA: TGTGCCAGCAGCTTGGTGGGAGGATCTAGCACAGATACGCAGTATTTT. Protein sequence: CASSLVGGSSTDTQYF. This rearrangement joins TRBV7-2 to TRBJ2-3; D is possibly TRBD2 (6 bases). Germline values: CDR1 SGHTA, CDR2 FQGNSA. V was trimmed by 3 bases and J by 0 bases, leaving 13 bases between them. The CDR3 length is 16 residues.

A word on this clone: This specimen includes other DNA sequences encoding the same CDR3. The DNA for the CDR3 is TGTGCCAGCAGCCCCTGGCCCAGGGAGACCCAGTACTTC. This translates into CASSPWPRETQYF. This rearrangement joins TRBV7-3 to TRBJ2-5; D call uncertain. Trimming left V 5 bases short and J 5 bases short, with 12 bases between. The CDR3 runs to 13 residues. Per germline, CDR1 SGHTA and CDR2 FQGTGA.